A single sample is the source of the 20 T cell receptor beta chains below, sequenced in a study of cytomegalovirus exposure and HLA in healthy donors. The PCR made use of 60 Vbeta and 13 Jbeta primers. Profiling relied on immunoSEQ multiplex PCR, and the TCRdb table lists in-frame clones only, not all of them. Among around 300,000 clones listed, about 83% were seen once. The material sequenced was PBMCs. These receptors were obtained from a woman in her forties in good health and CMV-seropositive.

The chain uses TRBV9 and TRBJ2-3; weak D call: TRBD1 (7 bases). The length of the CDR3 is 15 residues. Germline lookup yields CDR1 SGDLS and CDR2 YYNGEE. Trimming took off 4 bases at V and 1 base at J, with 13 bases between the two ends. As DNA, the CDR3 is TGTGCCAGCAGCTCACAGGGGACTCGCACAGATACGCAGTATTTT. Translation: CASSSQGTRTDTQYF.

This clone appeared a few times. This chain uses TRBV6-6 with TRBJ1-3, with a tentative D call TRBD1 (5 bases). Germline V gene sequence: CDR1 MNHNY, CDR2 SVGAGI (reference sequence). The CDR3 is 11 amino acids. Trimming took off 5 bases at V and 12 bases at J, with 11 bases between the two ends. CDR3 coding DNA: TGTGCCAGCAGTCCAGGGAGGATCATATATTTT. As protein: CASSPGRIIYF.

The V call is TRBV13, the J call TRBJ2-5; a weak D match, TRBD2 (6 bases). This CDR3 is built from 15 residues. V was cut by 0 bases and J by 4 bases, with 12 bases left in between. Germline CDR1 PRHDT, CDR2 FYEKMQ (reference sequence). CDR3 sequence reads: CASSLGLGLRETQYF. As DNA, the CDR3 is TGTGCCAGCAGCTTAGGCCTGGGACTCCGAGAGACCCAGTACTTC. The entire variable domain, with the rest obtained from reference TRBV13 and TRBJ2-5, is as follows: AAGVIQSPRHLIKEKRETATLKCYPIPRHDTVYWYQQGPGQDPQFLISFYEKMQSDKGSIPDRFSAQQFSDYHSELNMSSLELGDSALYFCASSLGLGLRETQYFGPGTRLLVL.

V is TRBV21-1 and J is TRBJ1-1. TRBV21-1 is given as a pseudogene. The CDR3 has 14 amino acids. The CDR3 nucleotides are TGTGCCAGCAGCAAAGAAGGGGGGGACACTGAAGCTTTCTTT. Protein: CASSKEGGDTEAFF.

The V call is TRBV5-1, the J call TRBJ2-7, with 7 bases lining up with TRBD1. J was trimmed by 5 bases and V by 9 bases; bases with no gene match: 8. CDR1 and CDR2 from the germline V gene are SGHRS and YFSETQ. This CDR3 has 12 amino acids. CDR3 loop: CATRDRDDEQYF. CDR3 DNA sequence: TGCGCCACCCGCGACAGGGACGACGAGCAGTACTTC. The full variable domain, rest sourced from reference TRBV5-1 and TRBJ2-7, is KAGVTQTPRYLIKTRGQQVTLSCSPISGHRSVSWYQQTPGQGLQFLFEYFSETQRNKGNFPGRFSGRQFSNSRSEMNVSTLELGDSALYLCATRDRDDEQYFGPGTRLTVT.

The chain is built from TRBV7-9 and TRBJ2-5, with a tentative D call TRBD1 (5 bases). Trimming took off 0 bases at V and 4 bases at J, with 6 bases between the two ends. CDR1 and CDR2 (germline): SEHNR, FQNEAQ (reference sequence). There are 13 residues in the CDR3. CDR3 bases: TGTGCCAGCAGCTTAGCAAGGGGAGAGACCCAGTACTTC. It specifies CASSLARGETQYF.

The chain joins TRBV9 to TRBJ2-2, with 7 bases aligning to TRBD1. V dropped 7 bases and J dropped 1; count of bases not matched to a gene: 4. Germline CDR1 reads SGDLS; CDR2 reads YYNGEE. This CDR3 comprises 14 residues. CDR3 sequence reads: CASGTDLNTGELFF. CDR3 DNA: TGTGCCAGCGGGACAGATCTGAACACCGGGGAGCTGTTTTTT.

The rearrangement joins TRBV6-1 to TRBJ2-7, with a weak D call TRBD1 (6 bases). Deletions cut 6 bases from V and 3 bases from J, with 15 bases between. The CDR3 runs 14 residues. Germline CDR1 MNHNS, CDR2 SASEGT. The CDR3 spells CASRGDILLYEQYF. The CDR3 DNA reads as TGTGCCAGCAGGGGGGACATCCTCCTCTACGAGCAGTACTTC.

This chain connects TRBV7-9 to TRBJ2-7; 10 bases are shared with TRBD2. CDR3 length: 16 residues. V trimming: 4 bases; J trimming: 3 bases; junction bases outside the gene matches: 9. Germline V gives CDR1 SEHNR, CDR2 FQNEAQ (reference sequence). The CDR3 sequence is CASSSFSGRSLYEQYF. CDR3 sequence (DNA): TGTGCCAGCAGCTCCTTTAGCGGGAGGTCCCTCTACGAGCAGTACTTC.

The J gene is TRBJ2-5, the V gene TRBV19, with a possible D match to TRBD2 (7 bases). The J call may be mistaken, given a closer DNA end match to TRBJ2-7. Germline CDR1 LNHDA, CDR2 SQIVND (reference sequence). This CDR3 spans 14 amino acids. This CDR3 is CATTPTGRAYEQYF. The CDR3 DNA sequence: TGTGCCACCACCCCAACAGGGAGGGCCTACGAGCAGTACTTC.

The chain couples TRBV7-3 to TRBJ1-5, with D possibly TRBD1 on 5 matching bases. This CDR3 comprises 17 residues. V lost 3 bases, J lost 2 bases, and 17 bases lay in between. Germline CDR1 SGHTA, CDR2 FQGTGA. CDR3 protein: CASSFFQGLMGNQPQHF. CDR3 DNA: TGTGCCAGCAGCTTTTTTCAGGGTTTGATGGGCAATCAGCCCCAGCATTTT.

Ten or more counts support this clone. This rearrangement joins TRBV2 to TRBJ2-7, with D uncertain. Between the trimmed V and J ends, which lost 6 bases and 5 bases, there was a span of 8 bases. Germline CDR1 is SNHLY and CDR2 is FYNNEI. The length of the CDR3 is 11 residues. The CDR3 DNA reads as TGTGCCAGCAGACAGAGCAACGAGCAGTACTTC. Its translation: CASRQSNEQYF.

This clone appeared a single time. This chain links TRBV4-2 with TRBJ2-5; TRBD2 agrees at 9 bases. CDR1 is LGHNA, CDR2 YNFKEQ, per germline. This CDR3 is built from 15 residues. With V trimmed by 0 bases and J by 6 bases, 5 bases remained unmatched. The CDR3, as DNA: TGTGCCAGCAGCCAAGATGGGACTAGCAGACAGACCCAGTACTTC. It is translated as CASSQDGTSRQTQYF.

V is TRBV7-8 and J is TRBJ1-1, with 7 bases aligning to TRBD1. Germline-derived CDR1 and CDR2 are SGHVS and FQNEAQ. The CDR3 is 14 amino acids. Trimming at V came to 4 bases and at J to 1 base, leaving 3 bases not matched to a gene. CDR3 loop: CASSSGQPNTEAFF. CDR3 sequence (DNA): TGTGCCAGCAGCTCGGGACAGCCGAACACTGAAGCTTTCTTT.

This chain uses TRBV7-3 with TRBJ2-3, with D perhaps matching TRBD2 (6 bases). Trimming removed 0 bases from V and 3 bases from J, with 13 bases in between. Germline values: CDR1 SGHTA, CDR2 FQGTGA. The CDR3 length is 16 residues. CDR3: CASSLTPQRATDTQYF. In DNA form, the CDR3 reads TGTGCCAGCAGCTTAACCCCCCAGCGGGCGACAGATACGCAGTATTTT.

The chain recombines TRBV11-3 with TRBJ2-1, with 7 bases matching TRBD1. Germline assignment: CDR1 SGHNT and CDR2 YENEEA. V gave up 0 bases and J gave up 6 bases; unmatched junction bases: 5. This CDR3 comprises 15 residues. CDR3 loop: CASSLEGTAFNEQFF. CDR3 DNA: TGTGCCAGCAGCTTAGAAGGGACAGCTTTCAATGAGCAGTTCTTC.

The genes are TRBV11-3 and TRBJ2-5, with 8 positions matching TRBD1. The CDR3 extends over 16 amino acids. V shed 1 base, J shed 5 bases, and the junction held 9 bases outside the gene matches. Germline assignment: CDR1 SGHNT and CDR2 YENEEA. CDR3 sequence (DNA): TGTGCCAGCAGCTTAGTGGGACAGGTGACCGGGGAGACCCAGTACTTC. It yields the protein CASSLVGQVTGETQYF.

The rearrangement joins TRBV6-5 to TRBJ2-3; 9 bases match TRBD2. V shed 4 bases, J shed 0 bases, and the junction held 5 bases outside the gene matches. This CDR3 contains 16 residues. Germline-derived CDR1 and CDR2 are MNHEY and SVGAGI. CDR3 nucleotides: TGTGCCAGCAGTTTCCACAGCGGGGGGAGCACAGATACGCAGTATTTT. Protein: CASSFHSGGSTDTQYF.

The V gene is TRBV27, the J gene TRBJ2-3, with 9 bases fitting TRBD2. The CDR3 totals 18 residues. Trimming cost V 3 bases and J 2 bases; bases outside gene matches: 12. Germline V gene data show CDR1 as MNHEY and CDR2 as SMNVEV (reference sequence). The CDR3 sequence: CASSFRSTSGTDTDTQYF. CDR3 bases: TGTGCCAGCAGTTTCCGGTCGACTAGCGGAACTGACACAGATACGCAGTATTTT.

The chain recombines TRBV2 with TRBJ2-2; 11 bases align to TRBD1. CDR3 length: 14 residues. Germline CDR1 and CDR2: SNHLY and FYNNEI. V lost 7 bases, J lost 7 bases, and 5 bases stayed unmatched. The CDR3 nucleotides read TGTGCCAGCAAAGGACAGGGGGCTGGCGGGGAGCTGTTTTTT. Its translation is CASKGQGAGGELFF.